The present entry profiles one TCR beta chain with its context. The antigen remains unidentified. These data are taken from a study of T cell repertoires in cytomegalovirus infection. Study at large: TCR beta signatures that were public indicated CMV infection and matching HLA type.

TCRdb reprocessed the reads via MiXCR and lists one record per CDR3 protein. Among around 770,000 distinct CDR3 sequences, about 28% were seen once, and the ten largest hold roughly 13%. The germline V and J ends were trimmed by 2 bases and 1 base, with 14 bases remaining between them. The CDR3 is 16 residues long. CDR1 and CDR2 (germline): LGHNA, YNFKEQ. This receptor was taken from a human donor in good health (CMV status not recorded). Some clones in this sample may be carry-over from other donors' samples. The gene calls are TRBV4-2 and TRBJ1-1; unclear D gene. The sample here was cultured CD8+ T cells from PBMCs, taken from culture after CMV antigen stimulation. The CDR3 sequence is CASSQSLGRSNTEAFF. DNA for the CDR3: TGTGCCAGCAGCCAAAGTTTGGGCCGGTCGAACACTGAAGCTTTCTTT.